Listed below are T cell receptor beta chains from one sample, sequenced in a study of naive and memory T cell subsets. TCRdb itself ran the UMI-ligation and nested PCR reads through MiXCR, one entry per CDR3 protein. The table lists 70,000 to 95,000 distinct CDR3 sequences, over 7% of them singletons. Sequencing input: central memory CD4+ T cells from blood. Source of these receptors: a human donor in good health. CDR3s include the opening cysteine and the closing phenylalanine or tryptophan. D genes are given only for firm matches. Rows may omit the clone size; those that give it use once, few, many or a size class.

j_call clone_size v_call d_call cdr3_aa cdr3_nt
TRBJ1-6 few TRBV11-3 - CASSWGLINSPLHF TGTGCCAGCAGTTGGGGACTGATTAATTCACCCCTCCACTTT
TRBJ1-1 - TRBV20-1 - CSARQSGSRGAFF TGCAGTGCTAGGCAGTCAGGCTCCCGCGGGGCTTTCTTT
TRBJ1-5 many TRBV20-1 - CSARVGARNQPQHF TGCAGTGCTAGAGTAGGGGCGCGGAATCAGCCCCAGCATTTT
TRBJ2-7 many TRBV10-1 - CASSGPPLEQYF TGCGCCAGCAGTGGCCCTCCCTTGGAGCAGTACTTC
TRBJ2-7 many TRBV7-2 - CASSLDPGPYYEQYF TGTGCCAGCAGCTTAGATCCGGGACCCTACTACGAGCAGTACTTC
TRBJ2-7 few TRBV10-2 TRBD2 CASSYSGGYEQYF TGCGCCAGCAGCTACAGCGGGGGCTACGAGCAGTACTTC
TRBJ1-3 many TRBV6-1 - CATAGTLRENTIYF TGTGCCACCGCCGGGACATTAAGAGAAAACACCATATATTTT
TRBJ1-5 many TRBV13 - CASSSQGRQPQHF TGTGCCAGCAGCTCCCAGGGGCGACAGCCCCAGCATTTT
TRBJ2-3 - TRBV20-1 - CSAARGVGLTDTQYF TGCAGTGCGGCCAGGGGGGTGGGGTTAACAGATACGCAGTATTTT
TRBJ1-2 many TRBV5-1 - CASKEFTTASYGYTF TGCGCCAGCAAAGAGTTTACTACGGCTAGCTATGGCTACACCTTC
TRBJ2-3 many TRBV14 - CASSQAPSDTQYF TGTGCCAGCAGCCAGGCACCCTCAGATACGCAGTATTTT
TRBJ1-3 many TRBV18 - CASSTHLGRDTIYF TGTGCCAGCTCAACCCACCTGGGAAGGGACACCATATATTTT
TRBJ2-3 many TRBV6-2/TRBV6-3 - CASSYPPQYF TGTGCCAGCAGTTACCCTCCGCAGTATTTT
TRBJ2-7 - TRBV7-2 TRBD1 CASSIEQGREQYF TGTGCCAGCAGCATAGAACAGGGGCGGGAGCAGTACTTC
TRBJ1-5 few TRBV20-1 - CSGQQSKEPQHF TGCAGTGGTCAGCAGTCGAAGGAGCCCCAGCATTTT
TRBJ1-2 many TRBV28 TRBD1 CASSRKGTGGSYGYTF TGTGCCAGCAGTCGAAAAGGGACAGGGGGAAGCTATGGCTACACCTTC
TRBJ1-1 many TRBV18 - CASSVTGWGTEAFF TGTGCCAGCTCAGTCACAGGGTGGGGCACTGAAGCTTTCTTT
TRBJ2-5 - TRBV5-4 - CASSMDWGETQYF TGTGCCAGCAGCATGGACTGGGGAGAGACCCAGTACTTC
TRBJ1-2 many TRBV7-9 TRBD1 CASSAIQGNYGYTF TGTGCCAGCAGCGCCATACAGGGGAACTATGGCTACACCTTC
TRBJ2-1 many TRBV12-3/TRBV12-4 TRBD2 CASTWTSGRPNEQFF TGTGCCAGCACCTGGACTAGCGGGAGGCCCAATGAGCAGTTCTTC
TRBJ2-1 many TRBV19 - CASSIWRGLYDEQFF TGTGCCAGTAGTATTTGGAGGGGGCTTTACGATGAGCAGTTCTTC
TRBJ1-2 many TRBV7-2 - CASSLNSIEVYGYTF TGTGCCAGCAGCTTAAACAGTATTGAGGTGTATGGCTACACCTTC
TRBJ1-2 many TRBV6-5 TRBD1 CASRTGTGEGYTF TGTGCCAGCAGGACCGGGACAGGGGAAGGCTACACCTTC
TRBJ2-1 many TRBV7-2 TRBD2 CASSLNFMTSGGAGEQFF TGTGCCAGCAGCCTAAACTTTATGACTAGCGGGGGGGCCGGGGAGCAGTTCTTC
TRBJ2-5 - TRBV20-1 TRBD2 CSARDRGLASRETQYF TGCAGTGCTAGAGATAGGGGACTAGCTAGCAGAGAGACCCAGTACTTC
TRBJ2-7 many TRBV29-1 - CSVMGESEQYF TGCAGCGTTATGGGAGAGAGCGAGCAGTACTTC
TRBJ1-5 many TRBV20-1 TRBD1 CSAKTTGNQPQHF TGCAGTGCTAAAACGACAGGGAATCAGCCCCAGCATTTT
TRBJ2-4 many TRBV2 TRBD2 CASSLAGGSNIQYF TGTGCCAGCAGTTTAGCGGGGGGCTCGAACATTCAGTACTTC